In its sample, the clone carrying this TCR beta chain was seen many times. Regarding time point: patch test 2, 6 weeks after DPC sensitization. Treatment described: therapeutic diphenylcyclopropenone sensitization with weekly scalp DPC. Germline-derived CDR1 and CDR2 are SGHAT and FQNNGV. J lost 8 bases, V lost 3 bases, and 10 bases had no gene match. The CDR3 contains 15 residues. These data originate in a study of human T cells and chemical hapten exposure. Background on the study: Upper-back patch tests with 0.01% DPC were read at 6 days.

TCRdb redid the calling of the RACE reads with MiXCR, one entry per CDR3 protein. The sample gives fewer than 90,000 distinct CDR3 sequences, about 6.6% of which show up once; under 1.5% is in the top ten. This sample comprised whole blood, obtained in connection with sensitization to the hapten diphenylcyclopropenone (DPC). V usage is TRBV11-2 and J usage is TRBJ2-3; TRBD2 aligns across 8 bases. The clonotype originates from a woman in her thirties with alopecia areata. Some clones in this sample may be carry-over from other donors' samples. The CDR3, as DNA: TGTGCCAGCAGCTTTCCACGGGGGGGCCTTGGTACGCAGTATTTT. This gives the protein CASSFPRGGLGTQYF.